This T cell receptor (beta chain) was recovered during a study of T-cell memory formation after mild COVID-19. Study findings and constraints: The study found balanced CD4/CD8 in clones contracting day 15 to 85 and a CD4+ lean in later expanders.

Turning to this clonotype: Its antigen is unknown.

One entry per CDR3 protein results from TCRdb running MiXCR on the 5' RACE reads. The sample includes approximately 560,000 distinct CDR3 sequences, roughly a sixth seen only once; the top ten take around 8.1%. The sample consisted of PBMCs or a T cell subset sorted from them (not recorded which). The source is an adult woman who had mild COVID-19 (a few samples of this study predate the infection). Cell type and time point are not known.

As DNA, the CDR3 is TGTGCCAGCACCCTGGGACAGGGGGCGATTAATGAGCAGTTCTTC. This gives the protein CASTLGQGAINEQFF. The chain has TRBV12-3 or TRBV12-4 and TRBJ2-1; 12 bases agree with TRBD1. This CDR3 contains 15 residues. Trimming took 7 bases from V and 7 from J; bases not matched to a gene: 8.